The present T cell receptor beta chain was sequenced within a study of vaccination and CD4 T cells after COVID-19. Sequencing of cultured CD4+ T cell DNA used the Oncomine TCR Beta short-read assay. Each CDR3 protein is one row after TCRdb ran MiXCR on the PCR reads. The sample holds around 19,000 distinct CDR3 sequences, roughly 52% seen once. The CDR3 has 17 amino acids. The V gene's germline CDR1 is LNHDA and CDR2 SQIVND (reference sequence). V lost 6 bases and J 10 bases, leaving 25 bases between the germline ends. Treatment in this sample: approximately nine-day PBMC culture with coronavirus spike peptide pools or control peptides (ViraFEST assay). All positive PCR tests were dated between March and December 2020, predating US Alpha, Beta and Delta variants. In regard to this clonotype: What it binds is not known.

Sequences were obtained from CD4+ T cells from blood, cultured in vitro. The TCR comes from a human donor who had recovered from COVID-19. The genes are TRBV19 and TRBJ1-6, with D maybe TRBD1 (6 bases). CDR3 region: CASRTGQQGSLGSPLHF. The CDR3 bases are TGTGCCAGTAGGACCGGACAACAGGGATCTCTTGGATCACCCCTCCACTTT.